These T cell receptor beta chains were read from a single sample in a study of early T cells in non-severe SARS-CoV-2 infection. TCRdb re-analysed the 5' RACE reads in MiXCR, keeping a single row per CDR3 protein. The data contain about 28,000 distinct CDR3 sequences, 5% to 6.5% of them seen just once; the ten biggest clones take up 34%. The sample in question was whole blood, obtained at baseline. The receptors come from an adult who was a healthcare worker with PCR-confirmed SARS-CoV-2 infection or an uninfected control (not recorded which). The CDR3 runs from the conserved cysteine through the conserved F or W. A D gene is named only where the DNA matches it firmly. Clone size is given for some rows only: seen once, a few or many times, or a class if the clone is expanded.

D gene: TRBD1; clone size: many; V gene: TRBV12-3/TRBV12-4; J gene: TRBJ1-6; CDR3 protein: CASSLDGTANSPLHF; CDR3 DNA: TGTGCCAGCAGTTTAGACGGGACAGCAAATTCACCCCTCCACTTT
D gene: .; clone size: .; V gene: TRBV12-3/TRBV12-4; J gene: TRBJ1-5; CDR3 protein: CASRKSGQPQHF; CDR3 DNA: TGTGCCAGCAGGAAGAGCGGTCAGCCCCAGCATTTT
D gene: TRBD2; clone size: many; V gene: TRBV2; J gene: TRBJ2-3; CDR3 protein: CASSDGLAGGSTDTQYF; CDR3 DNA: TGTGCCAGCAGTGATGGGCTAGCGGGGGGTAGCACAGATACGCAGTATTTT
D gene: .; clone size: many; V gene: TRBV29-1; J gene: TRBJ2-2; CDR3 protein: CSVAGQNTGELFF; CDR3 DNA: TGCAGCGTTGCGGGACAAAACACCGGGGAGCTGTTTTTT
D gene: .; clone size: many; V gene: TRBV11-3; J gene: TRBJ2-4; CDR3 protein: CASSTPLVAPLNIQYF; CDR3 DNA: TGTGCCAGCAGCACACCCTTGGTGGCTCCCTTAAACATTCAGTACTTC
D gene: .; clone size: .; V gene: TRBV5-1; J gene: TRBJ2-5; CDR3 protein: CASSLGASSSAQETQYF; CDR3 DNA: TGCGCCAGCAGCTTGGGGGCTAGTTCGTCGGCACAAGAGACCCAGTACTTC
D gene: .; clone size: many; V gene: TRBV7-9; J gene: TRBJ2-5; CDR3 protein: CASSLYAIETQYF; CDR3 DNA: TGTGCCAGCAGCTTATACGCCATCGAGACCCAGTACTTC
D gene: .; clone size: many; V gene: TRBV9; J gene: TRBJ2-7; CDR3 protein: CASSLRDARQPQYF; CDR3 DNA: TGTGCCAGCAGCCTCCGGGACGCCAGGCAGCCCCAGTACTTC
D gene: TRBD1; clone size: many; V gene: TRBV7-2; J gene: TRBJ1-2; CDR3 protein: CASSLDSAGGGYTF; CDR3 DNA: TGTGCCAGCAGCTTAGATTCGGCAGGGGGTGGCTACACCTTC
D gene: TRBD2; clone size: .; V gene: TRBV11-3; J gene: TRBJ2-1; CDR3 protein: CASSSGDTSGSNEQFF; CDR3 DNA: TGTGCCAGCAGCTCTGGCGACACTAGCGGGTCCAATGAGCAGTTCTTC
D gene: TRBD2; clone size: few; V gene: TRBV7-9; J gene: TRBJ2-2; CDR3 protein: CASSLLAGYTGELFF; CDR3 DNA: TGTGCCAGCAGCTTACTAGCGGGGTACACCGGGGAGCTGTTTTTT
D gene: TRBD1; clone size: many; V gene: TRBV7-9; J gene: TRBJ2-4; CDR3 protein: CASSPLDRALAKNIQYF; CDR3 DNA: TGTGCCAGCAGCCCCCTGGACAGGGCGCTAGCCAAAAACATTCAGTACTTC
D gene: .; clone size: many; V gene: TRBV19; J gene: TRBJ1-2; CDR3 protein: CASSRNVETYTF; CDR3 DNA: TGTGCCAGTAGTAGAAACGTCGAGACCTACACCTTC
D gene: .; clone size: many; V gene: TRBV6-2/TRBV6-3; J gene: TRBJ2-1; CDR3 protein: CASSRPTSYNEQFF; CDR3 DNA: TGTGCCAGCAGCCGACCGACTAGCTACAATGAGCAGTTCTTC
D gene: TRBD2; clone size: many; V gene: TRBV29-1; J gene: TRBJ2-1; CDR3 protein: CSADTSGADEQFF; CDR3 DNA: TGCAGCGCTGACACTAGCGGGGCGGATGAGCAGTTCTTC
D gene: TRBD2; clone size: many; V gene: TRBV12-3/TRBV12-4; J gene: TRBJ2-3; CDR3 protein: CASTRRGGNTDTQYF; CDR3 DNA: TGTGCCAGCACCAGACGGGGGGGCAACACAGATACGCAGTATTTT
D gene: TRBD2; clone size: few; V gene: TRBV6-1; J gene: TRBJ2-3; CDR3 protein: CASSEGLAGTDTQYF; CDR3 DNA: TGTGCCAGCAGTGAGGGGCTAGCGGGGACAGATACGCAGTATTTT
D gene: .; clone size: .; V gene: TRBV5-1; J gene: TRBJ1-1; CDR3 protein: CASSSTWNTEAFF; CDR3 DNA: TGCGCCAGCAGCTCGACATGGAACACTGAAGCTTTCTTT
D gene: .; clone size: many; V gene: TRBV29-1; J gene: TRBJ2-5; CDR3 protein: CSVVFAGQETQYF; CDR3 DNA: TGCAGCGTTGTATTTGCCGGCCAAGAGACCCAGTACTTC
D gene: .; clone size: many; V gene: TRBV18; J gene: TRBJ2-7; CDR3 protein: CASSYHPLGIYEQYF; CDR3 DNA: TGTGCCAGCTCGTACCATCCGCTAGGTATCTACGAGCAGTACTTC
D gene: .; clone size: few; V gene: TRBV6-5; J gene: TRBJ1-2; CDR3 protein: CASSYSWGGSGGYTF; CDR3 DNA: TGTGCCAGCAGTTACTCTTGGGGGGGCTCTGGTGGCTACACCTTC
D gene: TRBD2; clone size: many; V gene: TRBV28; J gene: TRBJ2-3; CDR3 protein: CASSPSRLAGTDTQYF; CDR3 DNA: TGTGCCAGCAGTCCCTCCCGACTAGCTGGCACAGATACGCAGTATTTT
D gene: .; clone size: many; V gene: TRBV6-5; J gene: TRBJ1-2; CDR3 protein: CASSYGHGGAGYGYTF; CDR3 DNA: TGTGCCAGCAGTTACGGACACGGGGGGGCCGGCTATGGCTACACCTTC
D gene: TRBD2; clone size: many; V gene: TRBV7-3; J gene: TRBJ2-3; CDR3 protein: CASRLSGESTDTQYF; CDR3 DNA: TGTGCCAGCAGATTGAGCGGGGAAAGCACAGATACGCAGTATTTT
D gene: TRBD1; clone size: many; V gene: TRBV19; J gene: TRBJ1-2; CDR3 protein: CATRTGEHYGYTF; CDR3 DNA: TGTGCCACTCGGACAGGGGAACACTATGGCTACACCTTC
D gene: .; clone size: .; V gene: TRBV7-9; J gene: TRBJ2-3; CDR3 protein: CASSPKAGRTDTQYF; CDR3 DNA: TGTGCCAGCAGCCCAAAAGCGGGCCGCACAGATACGCAGTATTTT
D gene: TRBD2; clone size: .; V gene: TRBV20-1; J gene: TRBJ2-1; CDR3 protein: CSARVAGDREQFF; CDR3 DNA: TGCAGTGCTAGGGTAGCGGGAGATCGGGAGCAGTTCTTC
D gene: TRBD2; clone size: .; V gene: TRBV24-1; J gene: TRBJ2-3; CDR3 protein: CATSRGISGSGADTQYF; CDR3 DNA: TGTGCCACCAGTCGGGGCATCAGCGGGAGTGGGGCAGATACGCAGTATTTT
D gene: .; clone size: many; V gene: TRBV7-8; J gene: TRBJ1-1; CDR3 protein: CASSFFAGTEAFF; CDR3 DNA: TGTGCCAGCAGCTTTTTCGCGGGCACTGAAGCTTTCTTT
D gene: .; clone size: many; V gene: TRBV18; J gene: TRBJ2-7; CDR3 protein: CASSSRRADEQYF; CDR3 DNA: TGTGCCAGCTCCTCCAGACGGGCCGACGAGCAGTACTTC
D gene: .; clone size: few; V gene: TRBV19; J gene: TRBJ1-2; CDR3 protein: CASSMGARIAAETNNYGYTF; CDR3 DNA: TGTGCCAGTAGTATGGGGGCCAGGATCGCGGCGGAGACCAATAACTATGGCTACACCTTC
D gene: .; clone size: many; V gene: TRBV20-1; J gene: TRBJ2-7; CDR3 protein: CSAREGSPRSYEQYF; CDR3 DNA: TGCAGTGCTAGAGAAGGGTCGCCCCGCTCCTACGAGCAGTACTTC
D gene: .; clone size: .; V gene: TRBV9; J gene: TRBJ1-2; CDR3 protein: CASSQSGFLYGYTF; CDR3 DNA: TGTGCCAGCAGCCAGTCAGGGTTCCTCTATGGCTACACCTTC
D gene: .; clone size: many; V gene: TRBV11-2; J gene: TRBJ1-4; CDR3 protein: CASSPRVGSEKLFF; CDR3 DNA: TGTGCCAGCAGCCCCAGGGTAGGAAGTGAAAAACTGTTTTTT
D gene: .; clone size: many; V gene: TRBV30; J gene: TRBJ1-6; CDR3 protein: CAWSVQQGNSPLHF; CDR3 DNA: TGTGCCTGGAGTGTACAACAGGGTAATTCACCCCTCCACTTT
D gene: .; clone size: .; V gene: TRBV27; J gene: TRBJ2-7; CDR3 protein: CASSLYGTLVREQYF; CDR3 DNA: TGTGCCAGCAGTTTATACGGGACCCTGGTGCGGGAGCAGTACTTC
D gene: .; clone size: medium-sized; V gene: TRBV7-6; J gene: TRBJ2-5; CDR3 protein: CASSLKRYQETQYF; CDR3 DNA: TGTGCCAGCAGCCTTAAACGGTACCAAGAGACCCAGTACTTC
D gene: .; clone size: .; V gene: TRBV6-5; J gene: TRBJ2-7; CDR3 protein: CASKLTRLSYEQYF; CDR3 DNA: TGTGCCAGCAAACTGACTAGACTCTCCTACGAGCAGTACTTC
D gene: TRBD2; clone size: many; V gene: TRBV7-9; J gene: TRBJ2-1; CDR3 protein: CASSLTVAGYNEQFF; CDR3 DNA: TGTGCCAGCAGCTTAACGGTAGCGGGATACAATGAGCAGTTCTTC
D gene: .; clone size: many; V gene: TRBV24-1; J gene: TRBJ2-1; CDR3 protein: CATSDHFGASYNEQFF; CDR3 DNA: TGTGCCACCAGTGATCACTTCGGCGCGTCCTACAATGAGCAGTTCTTC
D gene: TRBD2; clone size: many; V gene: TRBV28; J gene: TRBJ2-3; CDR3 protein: CASTTGGLDTQYF; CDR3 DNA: TGTGCCAGCACCACGGGAGGGTTAGATACGCAGTATTTT
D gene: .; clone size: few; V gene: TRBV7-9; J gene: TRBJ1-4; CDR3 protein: CASSLAAGTGLKKLFF; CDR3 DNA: TGTGCCAGCAGCTTAGCGGCCGGGACGGGCCTGAAAAAACTGTTTTTT
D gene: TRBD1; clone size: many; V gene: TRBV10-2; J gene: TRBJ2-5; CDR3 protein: CASSVDRAKETQYF; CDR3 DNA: TGCGCCAGCAGTGTTGACAGGGCGAAGGAGACCCAGTACTTC